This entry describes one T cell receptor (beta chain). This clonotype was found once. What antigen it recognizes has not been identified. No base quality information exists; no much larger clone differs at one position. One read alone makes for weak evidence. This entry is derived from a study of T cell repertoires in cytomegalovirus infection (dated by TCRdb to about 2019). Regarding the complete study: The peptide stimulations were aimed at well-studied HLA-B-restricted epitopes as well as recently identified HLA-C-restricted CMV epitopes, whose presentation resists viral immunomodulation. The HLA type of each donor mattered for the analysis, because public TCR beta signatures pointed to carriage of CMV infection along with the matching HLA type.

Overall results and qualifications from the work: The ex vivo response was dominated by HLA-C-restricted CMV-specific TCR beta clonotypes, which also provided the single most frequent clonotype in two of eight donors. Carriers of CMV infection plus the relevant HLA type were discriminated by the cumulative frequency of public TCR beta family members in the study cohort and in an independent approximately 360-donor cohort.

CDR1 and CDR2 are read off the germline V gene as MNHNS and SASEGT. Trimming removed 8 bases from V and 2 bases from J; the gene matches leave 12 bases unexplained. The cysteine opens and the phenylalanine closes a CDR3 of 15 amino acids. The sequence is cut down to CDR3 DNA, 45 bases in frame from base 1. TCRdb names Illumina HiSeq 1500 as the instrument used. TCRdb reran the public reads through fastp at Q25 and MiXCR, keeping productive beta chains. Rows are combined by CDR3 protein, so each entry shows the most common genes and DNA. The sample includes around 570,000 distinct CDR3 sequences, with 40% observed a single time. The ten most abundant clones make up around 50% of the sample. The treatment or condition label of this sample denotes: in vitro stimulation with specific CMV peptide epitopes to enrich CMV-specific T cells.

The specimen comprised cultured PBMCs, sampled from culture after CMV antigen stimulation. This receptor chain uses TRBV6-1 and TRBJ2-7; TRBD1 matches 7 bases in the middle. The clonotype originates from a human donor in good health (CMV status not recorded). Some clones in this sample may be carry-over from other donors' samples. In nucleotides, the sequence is TGTGCCAGCGTGTCGGACGGGACAGAAACCTACGAGCAGTACTTC. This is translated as CASVSDGTETYEQYF.